This passage covers 25 T cell receptor beta chains from one sample sequenced in a study of Ad26.COV2.S vaccination and SARS-CoV-2 variants. The method was immunoSEQ multiplex PCR; TCRdb's version includes in-frame clones alone and lacks a portion of them. The sample carries roughly 450,000 clones, 90% recorded once. Treatment reported: about 20 received Ad26.COV2.S at low or high dose, single or two shots; about 5 received placebo; per-sample allocation not given. Samples came from day 63 after the first vaccine or placebo injection. The input for sequencing was peripheral blood, taken in a trial of Ad26.COV2.S vaccine versus placebo. The receptors shown here come from a person aged 18 to 59 who received the Ad26.COV2.S COVID-19 vaccine or a placebo.

The J gene is TRBJ2-2, the V gene TRBV7-8; TRBD2 matches at 10 bases. The V and J ends lost 3 bases and 10 bases, in that order; junction bases with no gene match: 14. The germline CDR1 and CDR2 sequences are SGHVS and FQNEAQ. The CDR3 has 17 residues. The CDR3, as DNA: TGTGCCAGCAGCTTCCCCCAGGCTAGCGGGAGTGCTGTGGAGCTGTTTTTT. Translating gives CASSFPQASGSAVELFF.

The chain couples TRBV11-1 to TRBJ2-3; TRBD2 is a possible D gene (6 bases). Trimming shortened V by 2 bases and J by 0 bases, and 12 bases separated the two germline ends. The CDR3 has 16 residues. Germline V CDR1 and CDR2: SGHAT, FQDESV (reference sequence). Written as DNA, the CDR3 is TGTGCCAGCAGCTTATGGAGCGGGTCTAGCACAGATACGCAGTATTTT. As protein: CASSLWSGSSTDTQYF.

This chain links TRBV10-2 with TRBJ2-1; perhaps TRBD2 as D (5 bases). CDR3 length equals 15 residues. Germline V gene sequence: CDR1 WSHSY, CDR2 SAAADI. V was clipped by 1 base and J by 7 bases, with 14 bases between them. CDR3 residues: CASSEFAVGENEQFF. CDR3 DNA sequence: TGCGCCAGCAGTGAGTTTGCAGTCGGGGAAAATGAGCAGTTCTTC.

This sequence joins TRBV28 and TRBJ2-3, with TRBD1 matching 7 bases. This CDR3 has 13 amino acids. The junction had 2 bases not matched to a gene; V was cut back by 4 bases and J by 4 bases. Germline V gives CDR1 MDHEN, CDR2 SYDVKM. The CDR3 sequence: CASSSTGADTQYF. CDR3 nucleotide sequence: TGTGCCAGCAGTTCTACAGGGGCAGATACGCAGTATTTT.

This clone was observed a few times. Written as DNA, the CDR3 is TGTGCCAGCAGTGGATACGAGACCTCCGGAAATGAGCAGTTCTTC. Amino acid sequence: CASSGYETSGNEQFF. J is TRBJ2-1 and V is TRBV25-1; the D is unclear. The V end lost 4 bases, the J end lost 7 bases, and 17 bases lay between the germline ends. Looked up from germline, CDR1 is MGHDK and CDR2 is SYGVNS. The CDR3 sequence is 15 residues long. Complete variable domain (other parts from reference TRBV25-1 and TRBJ2-1): EADIYQTPRYLVIGTGKKITLECSQTMGHDKMYWYQQDPGMELHLIHYSYGVNSTEKGDLSSESTVSRIRTEHFPLTLESARPSHTSQYLCASSGYETSGNEQFFGPGTRLTVL.

CDR3 amino acids: CASSFQREPNEQFF. The CDR3 nucleotides are TGTGCCAGCAGCTTTCAGCGGGAGCCGAATGAGCAGTTCTTC. This chain uses TRBV11-3 with TRBJ2-1, with 8 bases that match TRBD2. Germline assignment: CDR1 SGHNT and CDR2 YENEEA. The trim removed 3 bases at V and 7 bases at J, leaving 5 bases unmatched. The CDR3 has 14 residues.

This rearrangement joins TRBV7-8 to TRBJ2-7; D gene ambiguous. Trimming shortened V by 3 bases and J by 6 bases, and 9 bases separated the two germline ends. The CDR3 is 12 amino acids. Germline CDR1 reads SGHVS; CDR2 reads FQNEAQ. DNA for the CDR3: TGTGCCAGCAGCTTTTGGGGATCCGAGCAGTACTTC. This translates into CASSFWGSEQYF. The whole variable domain, remainder taken from reference TRBV7-8 and TRBJ2-7, is GAGVSQSPRYKVAKRGQDVALRCDPISGHVSLFWYQQALGQGPEFLTYFQNEAQLDKSGLPSDRFFAERPEGSVSTLKIQRTQQEDSAVYLCASSFWGSEQYFGPGTRLTVT.

The chain recombines TRBV4-1 with TRBJ2-5; 13 bases fit TRBD2. After removal of 5 bases from V and 3 bases from J, the junction contained 3 bases not matched to a gene. Germline V gene data show CDR1 as MGHRA and CDR2 as YSYEKL. The CDR3 covers 15 residues. For the CDR3, the DNA is TGCGCCAGCAGCTCCGGACTAGCGGGGGAAGAGACCCAGTACTTC. Translating gives CASSSGLAGEETQYF.

This chain uses TRBV7-2 with TRBJ1-1, with D hard to call. The V end lost 0 bases, the J end lost 7 bases, and 9 bases lay between the germline ends. Germline assignment: CDR1 SGHTA and CDR2 FQGNSA. The CDR3 is 13 amino acids. The CDR3, as DNA: TGTGCCAGCAGCTTAGCTTCCCGGCTTGAAGCTTTCTTT. It is translated as CASSLASRLEAFF.

The rearrangement links TRBV30 to TRBJ2-1, with 10 nucleotides matching TRBD2. The CDR3 consists of 16 residues. Germline CDR1 reads GTSNPN; CDR2 reads SVGIG (reference sequence). V lost 2 bases, J lost 2 bases, and 6 bases stayed unmatched. CDR3 bases: TGTGCCTGGAGTCCAGCTCTAGCGGGAGCCTACAATGAGCAGTTCTTC. Residues: CAWSPALAGAYNEQFF.

The V and J genes are TRBV28 and TRBJ2-5; no definite D call. With 5 bases removed from V and 4 bases from J, the gap between germline ends came to 14 bases. The germline gives CDR1 MDHEN, CDR2 SYDVKM. This CDR3 is built from 14 residues. CDR3 amino acids: CASSPTPGLETQYF. The CDR3 DNA sequence: TGTGCCAGCAGTCCGACTCCAGGTTTAGAGACCCAGTACTTC.

The chain joins TRBV2 to TRBJ1-5, with D unclear. Trimming cost V 3 bases and J 0 bases, with 15 bases left between them. CDR1 and CDR2 (germline): SNHLY, FYNNEI. There are 17 residues in the CDR3. The CDR3 spells CASSDGSLRYSNQPQHF. The CDR3 DNA reads as TGTGCCAGCAGTGATGGCTCGTTGAGATATAGCAATCAGCCCCAGCATTTT.

The chain combines TRBV11-3 with TRBJ1-1, with D perhaps TRBD1 (5 bases). Trimming left V 1 base short and J 1 base short, with 7 bases between. The germline V gene encodes CDR1 SGHNT and CDR2 YENEEA. This CDR3 has 14 amino acids. The CDR3 loop reads CASSLGGGNTEAFF. CDR3 bases: TGTGCCAGCAGCTTAGGGGGCGGGAACACTGAAGCTTTCTTT.

The chain joins TRBV27 to TRBJ1-4; D is perhaps TRBD1 (5 bases). The length of the CDR3 is 13 residues. Germline loops: CDR1 MNHEY, CDR2 SMNVEV (reference sequence). Deletions cut 1 base from V and 8 bases from J, with 8 bases between. The chain's CDR3 is CASSLWGGEKLFF. The CDR3 DNA sequence: TGTGCCAGCAGTTTATGGGGGGGAGAAAAACTGTTTTTT. Based on the CDR3 plus reference TRBV27 and TRBJ1-4, the full variable domain is EAQVTQNPRYLITVTGKKLTVTCSQNMNHEYMSWYRQDPGLGLRQIYYSMNVEVTDKGDVPEGYKVSRKEKRNFPLILESPSPNQTSLYFCASSLWGGEKLFFGSGTQLSVL.

The rearrangement joins TRBV30 to TRBJ1-1; 7 bases are a match to TRBD1. V was clipped by 7 bases and J by 4 bases; unmatched bases: 15. Per the germline V gene, CDR1 is GTSNPN and CDR2 is SVGIG (reference sequence). The CDR3 has 15 amino acids. CDR3 sequence (DNA): TGTGCCTACATTACCGGGACAGCTGGCCCCACTGAAGCTTTCTTT. Translated, it gives CAYITGTAGPTEAFF.

The V call is TRBV14, the J call TRBJ2-7; 7 bases are shared with TRBD1. V lost 0 bases and J lost 3; bases outside the gene matches: 5. The CDR3 runs 15 residues. Per germline, CDR1 SGHDN and CDR2 FVKESK. DNA for the CDR3: TGTGCCAGCAGCCAAGAACAGGGGACGGGCTACGAGCAGTACTTC. This codes for CASSQEQGTGYEQYF.

The chain joins TRBV2 to TRBJ2-3; D is undetermined. The CDR3 is made up of 13 amino acids. Germline loops: CDR1 SNHLY, CDR2 FYNNEI. Trimming took off 6 bases at V and 2 bases at J, with 9 bases between the two ends. The CDR3 sequence: CASSQDYTDTQYF. DNA of the CDR3: TGTGCCAGCAGCCAGGATTACACAGATACGCAGTATTTT. The full variable domain, completed using reference TRBV2 and TRBJ2-3, is EPEVTQTPSHQVTQMGQEVILRCVPISNHLYFYWYRQILGQKVEFLVSFYNNEISEKSEIFDDQFSVERPDGSNFTLKIRSTKLEDSAMYFCASSQDYTDTQYFGPGTRLTVL.

V usage is TRBV6-5 and J usage is TRBJ2-2; the D is unclear. Germline lookup yields CDR1 MNHEY and CDR2 SVGAGI. V was trimmed by 6 bases and J by 8 bases, leaving 10 bases between them. CDR3 size: 12 residues. The CDR3 loop is CASRDMAGELFF. The CDR3 DNA reads as TGTGCCAGCAGGGATATGGCTGGGGAGCTGTTTTTT.

The genes are TRBV9 and TRBJ1-3; maybe TRBD1 (5 bases). Trimming removed 5 bases from V and 5 bases from J, with 23 bases in between. CDR3 size: 17 residues. Germline CDR1 is SGDLS and CDR2 is YYNGEE. CDR3: CASRGVTTPMVRNTIYF. Here the CDR3 DNA reads TGTGCCAGCAGGGGGGTAACCACACCAATGGTTCGAAACACCATATATTTT. The whole variable domain, filled in from reference TRBV9 and TRBJ1-3, reads DSGVTQTPKHLITATGQRVTLRCSPRSGDLSVYWYQQSLDQGLQFLIQYYNGEERAKGNILERFSAQQFPDLHSELNLSSLELGDSALYFCASRGVTTPMVRNTIYFGEGSWLTVV.

The chain recombines TRBV5-1 with TRBJ2-1; weak D call: TRBD2 (6 bases). CDR1 SGHRS and CDR2 YFSETQ come from the germline V gene. V shed 4 bases and J shed 5 bases, with 16 bases lying between them. This CDR3 comprises 15 residues. The CDR3 region has the DNA TGCGCCAGCAGCATACCCGGAGGGAGTGACAATGAGCAGTTCTTC. Its protein product is CASSIPGGSDNEQFF.

This chain joins TRBV24-1 and TRBJ1-2; no clear D. Trimming removed 4 bases from V and 4 bases from J, with 12 bases in between. The CDR3 is 14 amino acids. From germline, CDR1 is KGHDR and CDR2 SFDVKD. In nucleotides, the CDR3 is TGTGCCACCAGTGACAATGGACGGAGCTATGGCTACACCTTC. Residues: CATSDNGRSYGYTF.

The rearrangement joins TRBV7-3 to TRBJ1-1; D call uncertain. With 4 bases removed from V and 2 bases from J, the gap between germline ends came to 8 bases. Germline CDR1 is SGHTA and CDR2 is FQGTGA. This CDR3 is built from 13 residues. CDR3 in amino acids: CASSSYSNTEAFF. The DNA for the CDR3 is TGTGCCAGCAGCTCATACTCAAACACTGAAGCTTTCTTT.

This clone was counted a single time. The chain carries TRBV11-3 and TRBJ2-3; TRBD2 matches 9 bases. CDR3 size: 16 residues. CDR1 is SGHNT, CDR2 YENEEA, per germline. The trim removed 2 bases at V and 8 bases at J, leaving 11 bases unmatched. The CDR3 bases are TGTGCCAGCAGCTTAAGCCTAGCGGGGTCGTCGGGTACGCAGTATTTT. This sequence encodes CASSLSLAGSSGTQYF.

CDR3 protein: CASSLGQGLAGGEQYF. CDR3 bases: TGTGCCAGCAGCCTGGGACAGGGTCTGGCGGGAGGCGAGCAGTACTTC. This chain uses TRBV7-6 with TRBJ2-7; D perhaps matches TRBD1 (9 bases). Trimming pared 5 bases from V and 6 bases from J, leaving 23 bases between. Per germline, CDR1 SGHVS and CDR2 FNYEAQ. This CDR3 is 16 amino acids long.

J is TRBJ2-7 and V is TRBV29-1, with 9 bases lining up with TRBD2. This CDR3 is 14 amino acids long. Looked up from germline, CDR1 is SQVTM and CDR2 is ANQGSEA. V gave up 3 bases and J gave up 2 bases; unmatched junction bases: 5. The DNA of the CDR3 is TGCAGCGTTGACGGGCCTAGCGGGACCTACGAGCAGTACTTC. This encodes CSVDGPSGTYEQYF.